This TCR beta chain stems from a study of blood T cells in healthy people across ages. Sample-barcoded 5' priming and a J-beta primer mix drove a second PCR of roughly 7 to 11 cycles. From the 5' RACE reads, TCRdb called clonotypes with MiXCR, one entry per CDR3 protein. Of 1,800,000 or so distinct CDR3 sequences in the sample, about 39% were seen once. The length of the CDR3 is 13 residues. Per germline, CDR1 SQVTM and CDR2 ANQGSEA. Trimming shortened V by 0 bases and J by 3 bases, and 3 bases separated the two germline ends. This clonotype showed up many times. Sequenced input: blood. The chain couples TRBV29-1 to TRBJ2-6, with D unclear. This receptor was obtained from a human donor in good health. CDR3 region: CSVEDLGANVLTF. The CDR3 nucleotides read TGCAGCGTTGAAGATCTTGGGGCCAACGTCCTGACTTTC.